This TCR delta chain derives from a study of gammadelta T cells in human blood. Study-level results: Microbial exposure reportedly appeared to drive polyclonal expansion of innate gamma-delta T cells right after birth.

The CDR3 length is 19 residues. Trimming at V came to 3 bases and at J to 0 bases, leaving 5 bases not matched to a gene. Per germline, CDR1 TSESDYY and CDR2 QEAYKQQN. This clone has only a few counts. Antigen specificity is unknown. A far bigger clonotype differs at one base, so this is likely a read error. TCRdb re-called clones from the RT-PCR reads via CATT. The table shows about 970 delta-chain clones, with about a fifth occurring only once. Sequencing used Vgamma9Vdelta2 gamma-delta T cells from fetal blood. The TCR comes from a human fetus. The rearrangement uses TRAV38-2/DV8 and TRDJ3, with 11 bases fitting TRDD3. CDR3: CAYRTYWGISSWDTRQMFF. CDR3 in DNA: TGTGCTTATAGGACCTACTGGGGGATAAGCTCCTGGGACACCCGACAGATGTTTTTC. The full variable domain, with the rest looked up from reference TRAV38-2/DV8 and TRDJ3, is AQTVTQSQPEMSVQEAETVTLSCTYDTSESDYYLFWYKQPPSRQMILVIRQEAYKQQNATENRFSVNFQKAAKSFSLKISDSQLGDAAMYFCAYRTYWGISSWDTRQMFFGTGIKLFVEP.